This record covers a single TCR beta chain. The assay was immunoSEQ multiplex PCR, and TCRdb's table has in-frame clones only and misses some. The data show tens of thousands of clones, approximately 78% seen once. Germline V lookup: CDR1 SGHAT, CDR2 FQNNGV. The length of the CDR3 is 15 residues. Trimming removed 1 base at V and 7 bases at J, with 17 bases between. The sample comes from a study of OX40 agonist ivuxolimab in advanced cancers. The sequence was collected from an adult with an advanced solid tumor such as melanoma, head and neck, liver or kidney cancer. This chain links TRBV11-2 with TRBJ2-7, with D uncertain. Sample: CD4+ or CD8+ T cells sorted from blood, taken in a trial of the OX40 agonist ivuxolimab. The chain's CDR3 is CASSLGGTGLGEQYF. The CDR3 region has the DNA TGTGCCAGCAGCTTAGGTGGCACTGGCTTAGGTGAGCAGTACTTC.